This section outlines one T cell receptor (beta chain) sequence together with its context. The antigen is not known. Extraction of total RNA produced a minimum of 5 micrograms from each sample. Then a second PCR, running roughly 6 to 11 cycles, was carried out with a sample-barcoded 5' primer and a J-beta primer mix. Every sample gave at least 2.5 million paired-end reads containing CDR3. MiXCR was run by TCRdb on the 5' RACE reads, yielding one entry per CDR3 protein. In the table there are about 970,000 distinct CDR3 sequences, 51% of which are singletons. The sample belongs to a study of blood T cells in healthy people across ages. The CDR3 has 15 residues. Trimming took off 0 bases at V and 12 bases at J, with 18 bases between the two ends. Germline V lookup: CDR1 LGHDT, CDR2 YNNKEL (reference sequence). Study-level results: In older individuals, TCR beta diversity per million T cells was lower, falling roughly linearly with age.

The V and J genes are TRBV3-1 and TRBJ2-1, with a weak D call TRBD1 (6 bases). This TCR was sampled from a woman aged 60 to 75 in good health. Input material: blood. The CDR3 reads CASSQDGGSEGVQFF. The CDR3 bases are TGTGCCAGCAGCCAAGATGGAGGTAGCGAGGGGGTGCAGTTCTTC.